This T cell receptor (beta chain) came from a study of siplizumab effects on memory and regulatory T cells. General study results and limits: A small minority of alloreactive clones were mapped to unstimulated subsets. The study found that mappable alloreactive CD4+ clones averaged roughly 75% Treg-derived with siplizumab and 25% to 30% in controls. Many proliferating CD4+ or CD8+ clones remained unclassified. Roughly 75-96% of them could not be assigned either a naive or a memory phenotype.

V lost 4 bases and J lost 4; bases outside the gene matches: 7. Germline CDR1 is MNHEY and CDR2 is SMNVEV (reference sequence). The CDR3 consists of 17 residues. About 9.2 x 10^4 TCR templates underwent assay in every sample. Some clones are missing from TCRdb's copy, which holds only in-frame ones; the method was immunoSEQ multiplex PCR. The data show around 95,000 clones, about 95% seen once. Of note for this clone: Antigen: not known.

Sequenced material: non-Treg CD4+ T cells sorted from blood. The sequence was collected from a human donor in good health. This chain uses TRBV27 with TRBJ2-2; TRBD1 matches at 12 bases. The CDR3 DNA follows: TGTGCCAGCAGTTCCTCCGGGACAGGGGGCCTCACCGGGGAGCTGTTTTTT. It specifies CASSSSGTGGLTGELFF.